Detailed here is one TCR beta chain. Its target is not known. This CDR3 region has 13 residues. CDR1 ENHRY and CDR2 SYGVKD come from the germline V gene. This specimen comes from a study of CXCR3-negative and CXCR3-positive naive CD8 T cells. Study-wide results and caveats: Relative to memory CD8+ cells, whose diversity was much lower, both naive subsets had comparably high diversity. Within a donor, both naive subsets shared TRBV-TRBJ usage, unlike memory cells. With surface CD5 comparable between naive subsets, TCR strength was estimated using properties derived from the TRB CDR3.

Using triplicate sorts, 300,000 cells were collected each time from every CD8+ T cell subset. UMI-labeled 5' RACE TRB cDNA libraries were prepared from the cells. TCRdb reworked the 5' RACE reads into one entry per CDR3 protein, no DNA. Its listing shows some 130,000 distinct CDR3 sequences. The chain employs TRBV10-3 and TRBJ2-5; TCRdb's D call, TRBD2, is unchecked because there is no DNA. Sequenced sample: naive CXCR3- CD8+ T cells from blood. Subset reported: CD45RO-CCR7+CD27+CD95- naive CD8+ T cells lacking CXCR3 (TNR3-). This TCR was recovered from a human donor in good health. Some clones in this sample may be carry-over from other donors' samples. The CDR3: CAISVYLAETQYF.